This T cell receptor (beta chain) was obtained from a study of T cells in localized non-small cell lung cancer. The trim removed 6 bases at V and 7 bases at J, leaving 3 bases unmatched. Germline V gene data show CDR1 as SNHLY and CDR2 as FYNNEI. The CDR3 extends over 13 amino acids. Study-level results: Uninvolved adjacent lung showed the highest T cell clonality, exceeding tumor.

Assay: immunoSEQ multiplex PCR; the TCRdb copy retains only in-frame clones and omits some. The top ten hold about 4% of the sample, which has roughly 39,000 clones, around 87% seen once. For this clone: Antigen specificity is unknown.

The sample consisted of peripheral blood, taken before any cancer treatment. This receptor was obtained from a man aged 18-55 years with stage I lung adenocarcinoma. This chain joins TRBV2 and TRBJ1-4; 9 bases line up with TRBD1. The chain's CDR3 is CASRGQGGEKLFF. The CDR3 DNA follows: TGTGCCAGCAGGGGACAGGGAGGTGAAAAACTGTTTTTT.